This T cell receptor beta chain was observed in a study of shared clonotypes between healthy human individuals. Evenly divided among several immunoSEQ plates was the genomic DNA of each subset. Original methodology: Filtering was not the same, since immunoSEQ gave junction-only sequences without quality scores. TCRdb's table, derived via immunoSEQ multiplex PCR, lists solely in-frame clones and lacks some. Clone size and the V and J calls come from that table; the DNA yielded D and trimming. The table shows about 470,000 clones, with about 76% occurring only once. Trimming cost V 4 bases and J 8 bases, with 11 bases left between them. This CDR3 spans 12 amino acids. Germline V gene data show CDR1 as SGHTA and CDR2 as FQGNSA. Genomic DNA from unsorted samples was obtained from 80 million to 100 million PBMCs (per sample).

The rearrangement joins TRBV7-2 to TRBJ1-1; possible D gene TRBD1, 5 bases. Sequencing used PBMCs. This receptor was obtained from a woman aged 40 to 49 in good health. Some clones in this sample may be carry-over from other donors' samples. The CDR3 DNA is TGTGCCAGCAGCTCCCACAGGACAGAAGCTTTCTTT. As protein: CASSSHRTEAFF.